A selection of T cell receptor beta chains follows, all from one sample in a study of blood T cell repertoires in COVID-19. The repertoire was sequenced with immunoSEQ multiplex PCR; TCRdb's copy has only in-frame clones and lacks some. This table holds tens of thousands of clones, approximately 90% found once. Sequencing was carried out using peripheral blood. All receptors come from a human donor in a cohort sampled during active COVID-19. Each CDR3 is given without its conserved first and last residue.

v_gene,CDR3aa
TRBV30,AWGPGLSNTDTQY
TRBV19,ASSLGDRNDQPQH
TRBV18,ASSPGQGASGNTIY
TRBV6-5,ASSGQGGSNQPQH
TRBV6-5,ASRSGQKLTDTQY
TRBV5-1,ASSRRVDTGELF
TRBV6-6,ASSTGAATNEKLF
TRBV30,AWRYSSGGYYEQY
TRBV18,ASSLTPGLGTQETQY
TRBV18,ASSPSGRGSNSPLH
TRBV10-1,ASTPGRGGYNEQF
TRBV10-2,ASTGTGGNTEAF
TRBV5-1,ANDRGAF
TRBV5-1,ASSLEGLNLNEQF
TRBV7-9,ASSFDRARNTEAF
TRBV7-6,ASSSSAGGPGEQF
TRBV4-1,ASSQTTGHNEQF
TRBV25-1,ASSESIGGLNNSPLH
TRBV12-3/TRBV12-4,AIIAGAYNEQF
TRBV28,ASSSTGIASPLH
TRBV27,ASRRVGQGAGSNQPQH
TRBV19,ASSTRKTGRNEQY
TRBV3-1/TRBV3-2,ASSQEGTGRAEAF
TRBV3-1/TRBV3-2,ASSPYGEKLF
TRBV7-9,ASSPGGIAVYEQY
TRBV10-2,ASSRGGSAYEQY
TRBV19,ASNLPRDRDWTEAF
TRBV25-1,ASSLTGDGYT
TRBV25-1,ASSEVGQGSNEKLF
TRBV6-6,ASSYSAGYEQY
TRBV5-1,ASSLVPGKDGYT
TRBV5-1,ASSLGFSGRGAF
TRBV5-4,ASSWGDRGRTGELF
TRBV7-9,ASSLVFGGRETQY
TRBV3-1/TRBV3-2,ASSQGRVLPRGYT
TRBV18,ASSPRQGILEAF
TRBV9,ASSGGTEYGYT
TRBV3-1/TRBV3-2,ASSLERRFYEQY
TRBV29-1,SVRIGTGKNIQY
TRBV5-4,ASSLGQDQPQH
TRBV30,AGYGGRKKF
TRBV19,ASSTMKDSGHEQY
TRBV11-3,ASSSTTGAGNTIY
TRBV4-1,ASSQGTPRGRQF
TRBV11-2,ASSPGTGGLGEQF
TRBV29-1,SVGGTGGVNTEAF
TRBV3-1/TRBV3-2,ASSPGTGGTSEQY
TRBV19,ASSDTGQETQY